This T cell receptor (beta chain) was captured by sequencing in a study of OX40 agonist ivuxolimab in advanced cancers. Study details: A male proportion of 70% to 90% was recorded, with mean age around 60 years and range roughly 23 to 79.

The CDR3 loop spans 14 amino acids. Germline V gives CDR1 SGHTA, CDR2 FQGNSA. V was cut by 1 base and J by 6 bases, with 13 bases left in between. Repertoires were generated with immunoSEQ multiplex PCR, while TCRdb's copy carries only in-frame clones and drops some. The table shows about 87,000 clones, with 85% to 90% occurring only once. The source was CD4+ or CD8+ T cells sorted from blood, collected in a trial of the OX40 agonist ivuxolimab. The receptor's source is an adult with an advanced solid tumor such as melanoma, head and neck, liver or kidney cancer. This rearrangement joins TRBV7-2 to TRBJ2-7; D is undetermined. The CDR3: CASSLDSGKGEQYF. The CDR3 DNA reads TGTGCCAGCAGCTTAGATTCAGGCAAAGGCGAGCAGTACTTC.